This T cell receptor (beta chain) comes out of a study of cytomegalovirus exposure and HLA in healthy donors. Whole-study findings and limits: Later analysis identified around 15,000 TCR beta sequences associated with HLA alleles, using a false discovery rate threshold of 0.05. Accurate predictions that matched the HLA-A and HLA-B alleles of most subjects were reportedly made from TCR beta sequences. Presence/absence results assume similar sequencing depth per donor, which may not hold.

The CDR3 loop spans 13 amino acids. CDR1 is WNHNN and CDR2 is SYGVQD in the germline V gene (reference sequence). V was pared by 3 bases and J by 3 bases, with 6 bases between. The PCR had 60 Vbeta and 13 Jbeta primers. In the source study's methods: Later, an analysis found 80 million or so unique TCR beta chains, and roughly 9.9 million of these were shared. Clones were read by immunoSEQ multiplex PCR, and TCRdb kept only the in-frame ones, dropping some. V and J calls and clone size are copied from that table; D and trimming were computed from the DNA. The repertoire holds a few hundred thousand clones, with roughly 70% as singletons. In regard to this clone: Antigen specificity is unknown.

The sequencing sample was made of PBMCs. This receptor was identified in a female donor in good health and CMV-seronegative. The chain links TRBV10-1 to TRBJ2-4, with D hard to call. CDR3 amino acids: CASSDRGKNIQYF. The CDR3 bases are TGCGCCAGCAGTGACCGAGGCAAAAACATTCAGTACTTC.